Listed here are 2 T cell receptor beta chains from one sample, sequenced in a study of tumor and adjacent non-tumor tissue in lung cancer. The template was RNA from unsorted bulk tissue. This non-tumor lung sample came from over 3 cm beyond the tumor edge. Three rounds of nested PCR, following a modified ARM-PCR protocol, produced the TCRbeta library. TCRdb recomputed calls from the multiplex PCR reads with MiXCR, one row per CDR3 protein. The table records 50,000 to 70,000 distinct CDR3 sequences, more than 55% of them present only once. Sequencing was performed on distant non-tumor lung tissue. These receptors originate from a man in his 70s with non-small cell lung cancer.

This clonotype has ten or more counts. The V gene is TRBV6-1, the J gene TRBJ2-5; no firm D call. CDR1 and CDR2 from the germline V gene are MNHNS and SASEGT. Trimming stripped 6 bases from V and 1 base from J, with 3 bases between. The CDR3 is made up of 11 amino acids. The CDR3 DNA follows: TGTGCCAGCAGCCTCCAAGAGACCCAGTACTTC. Amino acid sequence: CASSLQETQYF.

V and J are TRBV6-4 and TRBJ2-3; TRBD2 is a possible D gene (6 bases). The CDR3 covers 16 residues. Germline V lookup: CDR1 MRHNA, CDR2 SNTAGT. The ends were cut back, 2 bases at V and 1 base at J, with 13 bases in the middle. The CDR3 sequence: CASSDGGSSGTDTQYF. CDR3 DNA sequence: TGTGCCAGCAGTGACGGGGGGAGTTCTGGCACAGATACGCAGTATTTT.